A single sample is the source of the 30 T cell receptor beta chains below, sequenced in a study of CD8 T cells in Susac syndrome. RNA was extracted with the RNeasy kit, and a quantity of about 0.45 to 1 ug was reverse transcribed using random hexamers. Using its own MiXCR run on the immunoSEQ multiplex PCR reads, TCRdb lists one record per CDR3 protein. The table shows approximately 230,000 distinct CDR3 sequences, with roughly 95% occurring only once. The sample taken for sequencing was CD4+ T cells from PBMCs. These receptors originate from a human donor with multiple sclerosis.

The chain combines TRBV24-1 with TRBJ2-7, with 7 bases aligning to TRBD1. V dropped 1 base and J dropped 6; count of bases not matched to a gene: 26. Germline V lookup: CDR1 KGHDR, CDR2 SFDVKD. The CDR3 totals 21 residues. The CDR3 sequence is CATSDFILGQTIGIDTGEQYV. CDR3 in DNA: TGTGCCACCAGTGATTTCATTTTGGGACAGACTATCGGGATCGACACGGGCGAGCAGTACGTC.

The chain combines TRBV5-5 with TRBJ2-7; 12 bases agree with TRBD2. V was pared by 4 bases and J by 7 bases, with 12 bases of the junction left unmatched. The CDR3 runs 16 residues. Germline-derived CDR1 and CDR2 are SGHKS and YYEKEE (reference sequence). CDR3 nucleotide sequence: TGTGCCAGCAGCAAGACTAGCGGGAGCACTTGGGATGAGCAGTACGTC. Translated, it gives CASSKTSGSTWDEQYV.

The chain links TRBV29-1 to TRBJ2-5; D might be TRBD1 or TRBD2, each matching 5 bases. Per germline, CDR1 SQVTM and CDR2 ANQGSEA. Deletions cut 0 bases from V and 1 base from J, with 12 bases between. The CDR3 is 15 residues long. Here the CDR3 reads CSVEDRGVSQETQYF. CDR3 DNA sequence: TGCAGCGTTGAAGATCGAGGGGTATCCCAAGAGACCCAGTACTTC.

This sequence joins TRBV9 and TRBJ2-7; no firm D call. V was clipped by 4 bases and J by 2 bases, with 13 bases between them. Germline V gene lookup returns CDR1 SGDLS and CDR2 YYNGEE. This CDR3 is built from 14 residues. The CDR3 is CASSRTVGTYEQYF. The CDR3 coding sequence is TGTGCCAGCAGCAGGACGGTCGGAACCTACGAGCAGTACTTC.

The CDR3 nucleotides read TGTGCCAGCAGTGAGACTTACGGGGAGCTGTTTTTT. Protein sequence: CASSETYGELFF. This rearrangement joins TRBV6-1 to TRBJ2-2; D gene uncertain. CDR3 size: 12 residues. Per the germline V gene, CDR1 is MNHNS and CDR2 is SASEGT. Trimming pared 3 bases from V and 7 bases from J, leaving 6 bases between.

In DNA form, the CDR3 reads TGTGCCACCAGTGACCCAGACAGGGGGGTAGGGACCCAGTACTTC. Translated, it gives CATSDPDRGVGTQYF. V is TRBV24-1 and J is TRBJ2-5, with TRBD1 matching 9 bases. V dropped 4 bases and J dropped 7; count of bases not matched to a gene: 9. Germline V gives CDR1 KGHDR, CDR2 SFDVKD. There are 15 residues in the CDR3.

CDR3 DNA sequence: TGTGCCTGGGACAGTTTTTCCTACAATGAGCAGTTCTTC. Translating gives CAWDSFSYNEQFF. The chain combines TRBV30 with TRBJ2-1; a weak D match, TRBD1 (5 bases). The length of the CDR3 is 13 residues. V dropped 5 bases and J dropped 1 base, with 9 bases sitting between them. Germline CDR1 and CDR2: GTSNPN and SVGIG (reference sequence).

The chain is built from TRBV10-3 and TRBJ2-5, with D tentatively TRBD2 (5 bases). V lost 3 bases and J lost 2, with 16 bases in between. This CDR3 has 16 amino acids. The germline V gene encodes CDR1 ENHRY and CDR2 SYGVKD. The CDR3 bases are TGTGCCATCAGTGACTCCCCGACTACGAGTCAAGAGACCCAGTACTTC. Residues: CAISDSPTTSQETQYF.

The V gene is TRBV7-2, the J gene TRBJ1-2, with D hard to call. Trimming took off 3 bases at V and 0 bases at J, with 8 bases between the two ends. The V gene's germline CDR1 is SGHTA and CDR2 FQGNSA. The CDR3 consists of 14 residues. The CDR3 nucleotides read TGTGCCAGCAGCTTCTCAGCGGCTAACTATGGCTACACCTTC. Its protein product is CASSFSAANYGYTF.

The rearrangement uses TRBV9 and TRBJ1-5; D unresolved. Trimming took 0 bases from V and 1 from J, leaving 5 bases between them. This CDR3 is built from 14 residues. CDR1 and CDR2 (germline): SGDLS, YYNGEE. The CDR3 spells CASSVGESNQPQHF. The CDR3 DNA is TGTGCCAGCAGCGTAGGGGAAAGCAATCAGCCCCAGCATTTT.

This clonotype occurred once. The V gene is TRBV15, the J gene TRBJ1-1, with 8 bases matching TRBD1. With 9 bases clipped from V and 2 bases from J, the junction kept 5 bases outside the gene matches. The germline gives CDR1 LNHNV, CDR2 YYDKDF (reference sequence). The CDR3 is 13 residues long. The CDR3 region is CATKDRVNTEAFF. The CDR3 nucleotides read TGTGCCACTAAGGACAGGGTAAACACTGAAGCTTTCTTT.

CDR3 amino acids: CASTLERGKSPLHF. CDR3 sequence (DNA): TGTGCCAGCACCCTGGAGAGGGGAAAATCACCCCTCCACTTT. V usage is TRBV28 and J usage is TRBJ1-6, with D maybe TRBD1 (5 bases). The CDR3 is 14 amino acids. CDR1 MDHEN and CDR2 SYDVKM come from the germline V gene. V lost 7 bases to trimming and J lost 10 bases, with 17 bases between them.

DNA for the CDR3: TGCGCCAGCAGTCCCGACGGATTTAGCAATCAGCCCCAGCATTTT. Its translation: CASSPDGFSNQPQHF. The J gene is TRBJ1-5, the V gene TRBV5-1; no firm D call. The CDR3 covers 15 residues. Trimming stripped 5 bases from V and 0 bases from J, with 12 bases between. CDR1 and CDR2 (germline): SGHRS, YFSETQ.

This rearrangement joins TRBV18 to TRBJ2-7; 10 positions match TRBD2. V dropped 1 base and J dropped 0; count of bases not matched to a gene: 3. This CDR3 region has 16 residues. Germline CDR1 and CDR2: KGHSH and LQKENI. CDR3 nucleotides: TGTGCCAGCTCACCACGTAGCGGGAGGAGCTCCTACGAGCAGTACGTC. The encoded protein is CASSPRSGRSSYEQYV.

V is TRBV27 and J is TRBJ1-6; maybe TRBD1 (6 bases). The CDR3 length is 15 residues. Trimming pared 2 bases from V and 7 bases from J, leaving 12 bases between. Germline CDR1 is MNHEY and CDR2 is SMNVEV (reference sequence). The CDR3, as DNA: TGTGCCAGCAGTTTAAACAGGGTAGGGAATTCACCCCTCCACTTT. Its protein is CASSLNRVGNSPLHF.

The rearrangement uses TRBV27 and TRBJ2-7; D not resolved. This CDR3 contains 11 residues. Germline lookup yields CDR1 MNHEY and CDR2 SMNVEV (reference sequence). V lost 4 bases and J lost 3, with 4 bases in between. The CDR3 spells CASSSYYEQYF. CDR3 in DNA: TGTGCCAGCAGTTCCTACTACGAGCAGTACTTC.

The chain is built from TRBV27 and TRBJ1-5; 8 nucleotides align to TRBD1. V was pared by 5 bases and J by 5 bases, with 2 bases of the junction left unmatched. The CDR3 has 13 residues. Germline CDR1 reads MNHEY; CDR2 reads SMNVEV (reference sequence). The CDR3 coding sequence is TGTGCCAGCAGTCAGGGGGCCCATCAGCCCCAGCATTTT. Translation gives CASSQGAHQPQHF.

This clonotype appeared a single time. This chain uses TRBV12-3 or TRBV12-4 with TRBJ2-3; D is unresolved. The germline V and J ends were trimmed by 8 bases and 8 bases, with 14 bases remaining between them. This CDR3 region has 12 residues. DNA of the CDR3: TGTGCCAGCCGGCTAGTGGGTGCTACGCAGTATTTT. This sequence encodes CASRLVGATQYF.

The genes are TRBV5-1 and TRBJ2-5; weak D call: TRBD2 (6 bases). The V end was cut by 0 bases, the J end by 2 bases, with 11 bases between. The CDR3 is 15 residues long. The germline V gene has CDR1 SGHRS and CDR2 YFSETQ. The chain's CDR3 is CASSLEGGEQETQYF. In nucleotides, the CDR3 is TGCGCCAGCAGCTTGGAGGGCGGGGAGCAAGAGACCCAGTACTTC.

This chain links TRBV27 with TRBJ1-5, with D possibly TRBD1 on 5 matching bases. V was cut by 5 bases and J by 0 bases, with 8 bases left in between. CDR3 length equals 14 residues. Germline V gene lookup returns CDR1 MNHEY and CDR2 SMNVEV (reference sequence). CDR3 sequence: CASSRGTSNQPQHF. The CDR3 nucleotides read TGTGCCAGCAGTCGCGGGACTAGCAATCAGCCCCAGCATTTT.

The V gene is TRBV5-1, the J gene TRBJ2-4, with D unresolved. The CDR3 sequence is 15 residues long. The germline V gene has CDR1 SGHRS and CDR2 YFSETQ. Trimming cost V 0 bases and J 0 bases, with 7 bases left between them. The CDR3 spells CASSLGVGAKNIQYF. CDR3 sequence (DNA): TGCGCCAGCAGCTTGGGGGTGGGAGCCAAAAACATTCAGTACTTC. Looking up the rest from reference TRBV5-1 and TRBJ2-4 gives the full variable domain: KAGVTQTPRYLIKTRGQQVTLSCSPISGHRSVSWYQQTPGQGLQFLFEYFSETQRNKGNFPGRFSGRQFSNSRSEMNVSTLELGDSALYLCASSLGVGAKNIQYFGAGTRLSVL.

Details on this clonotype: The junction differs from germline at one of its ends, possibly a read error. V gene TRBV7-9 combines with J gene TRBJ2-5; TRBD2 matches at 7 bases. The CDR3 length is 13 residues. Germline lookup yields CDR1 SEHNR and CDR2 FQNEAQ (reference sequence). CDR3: CASSLAGGETQYF. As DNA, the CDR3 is TGTGCTAGCAGCTTAGCGGGTGGGGAGACCCAGTACTTC.

The CDR3 is CASRPTGLAYGYTF. The CDR3 region has the DNA TGTGCCAGCAGGCCAACAGGGCTGGCCTATGGCTACACCTTC. The chain uses TRBV6-5 and TRBJ1-2; a possible D gene is TRBD1 (6 bases). The CDR3 totals 14 residues. V lost 6 bases, J lost 4 bases, and 15 bases lay in between. Per the germline V gene, CDR1 is MNHEY and CDR2 is SVGAGI.

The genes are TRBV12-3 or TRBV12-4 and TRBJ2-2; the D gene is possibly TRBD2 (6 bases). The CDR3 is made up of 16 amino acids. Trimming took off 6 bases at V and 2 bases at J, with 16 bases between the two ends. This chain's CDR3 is CASRPYAGSNTGELFF. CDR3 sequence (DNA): TGTGCCAGCAGACCGTATGCGGGGTCCAACACCGGGGAGCTGTTTTTT.

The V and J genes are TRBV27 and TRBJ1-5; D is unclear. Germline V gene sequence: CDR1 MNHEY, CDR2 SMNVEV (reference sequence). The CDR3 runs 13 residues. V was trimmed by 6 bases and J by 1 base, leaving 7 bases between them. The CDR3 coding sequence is TGTGCCAGCAGAAGCCGGAGCAATCAGCCCCAGCATTTT. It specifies CASRSRSNQPQHF.

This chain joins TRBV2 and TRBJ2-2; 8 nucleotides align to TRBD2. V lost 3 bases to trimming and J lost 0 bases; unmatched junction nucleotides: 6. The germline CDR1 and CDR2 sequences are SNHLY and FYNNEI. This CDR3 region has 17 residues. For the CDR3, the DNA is TGTGCCAGCAGTGACGATGGCGGGAGGACGAACACCGGGGAGCTGTTTTTT. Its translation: CASSDDGGRTNTGELFF. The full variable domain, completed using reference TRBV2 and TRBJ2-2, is EPEVTQTPSHQVTQMGQEVILRCVPISNHLYFYWYRQILGQKVEFLVSFYNNEISEKSEIFDDQFSVERPDGSNFTLKIRSTKLEDSAMYFCASSDDGGRTNTGELFFGEGSRLTVL.

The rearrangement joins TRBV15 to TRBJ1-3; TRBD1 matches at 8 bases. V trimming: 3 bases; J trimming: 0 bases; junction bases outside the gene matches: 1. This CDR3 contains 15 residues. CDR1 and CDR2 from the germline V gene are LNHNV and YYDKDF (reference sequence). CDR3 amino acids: CATSRDRASGNTIYF. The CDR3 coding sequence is TGTGCCACCAGCAGGGACAGGGCCTCTGGAAACACCATATATTTT.

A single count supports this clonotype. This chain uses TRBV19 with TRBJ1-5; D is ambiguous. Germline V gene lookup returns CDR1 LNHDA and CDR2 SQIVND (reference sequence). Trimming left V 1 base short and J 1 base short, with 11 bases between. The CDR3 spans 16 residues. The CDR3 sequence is CASSIGRGKSNQPQHF. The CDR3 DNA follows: TGTGCCAGTAGTATAGGTAGAGGGAAGAGCAATCAGCCCCAGCATTTT.

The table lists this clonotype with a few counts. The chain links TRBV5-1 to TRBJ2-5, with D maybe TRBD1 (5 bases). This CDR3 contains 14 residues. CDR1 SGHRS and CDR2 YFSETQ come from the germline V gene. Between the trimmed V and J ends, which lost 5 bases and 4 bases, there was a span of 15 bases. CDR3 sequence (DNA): TGCGCCAGCAGGGCTCTAACAGGTGGAGAGACCCAGTACTTC. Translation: CASRALTGGETQYF.

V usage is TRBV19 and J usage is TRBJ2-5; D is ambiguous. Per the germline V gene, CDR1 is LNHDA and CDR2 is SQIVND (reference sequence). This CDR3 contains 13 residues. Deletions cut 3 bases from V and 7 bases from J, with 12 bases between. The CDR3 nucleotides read TGTGCCAGTAGTATCTCTTCAAAAGGGACCCAGTACTTC. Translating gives CASSISSKGTQYF.